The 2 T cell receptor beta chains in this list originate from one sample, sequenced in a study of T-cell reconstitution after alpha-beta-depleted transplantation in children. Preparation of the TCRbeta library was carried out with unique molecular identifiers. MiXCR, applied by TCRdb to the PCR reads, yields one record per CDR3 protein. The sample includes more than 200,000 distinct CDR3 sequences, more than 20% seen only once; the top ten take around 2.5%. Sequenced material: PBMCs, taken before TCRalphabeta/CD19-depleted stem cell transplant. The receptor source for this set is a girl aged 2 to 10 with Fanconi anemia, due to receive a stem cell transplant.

The DNA of the CDR3 is TGTGCCAGCAGCAGCCCTAGCAACAATGAGCAGTTCTTC. It yields the protein CASSSPSNNEQFF. This chain connects TRBV7-9 to TRBJ2-1, with D maybe TRBD2 (5 bases). Germline V lookup: CDR1 SEHNR, CDR2 FQNEAQ (reference sequence). There are 13 residues in the CDR3. V lost 5 bases and J 5 bases, leaving 10 bases between the germline ends.

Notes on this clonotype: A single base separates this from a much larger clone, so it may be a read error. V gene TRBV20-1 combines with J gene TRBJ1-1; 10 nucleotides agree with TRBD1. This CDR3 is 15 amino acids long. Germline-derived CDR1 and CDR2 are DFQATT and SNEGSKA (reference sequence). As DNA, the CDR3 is TGCTGTGCTCCTCGGACAGGGGGTTCGAACACTGAAGCTTTCTTT. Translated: CCAPRTGGSNTEAFF.